This entry is about one TCR beta chain. A multiplex PCR was run with 60 Vbeta primers and 13 Jbeta primers. Assay used: immunoSEQ multiplex PCR; TCRdb lists only in-frame clones, some missing. The repertoire holds about 200,000 clones, with 9.5% to 15% as singletons. The data are from a study of cytomegalovirus exposure and HLA in healthy donors. This CDR3 has 16 amino acids. Losses at the gene ends were 0 bases for V and 7 bases for J; bases not matched to a gene: 7. Germline CDR1 MNHEY, CDR2 SVGAGI. This clonotype was sampled from a man over 45 in good health and CMV-seropositive. The sequencing sample was made of PBMCs. V gene TRBV6-5 combines with J gene TRBJ1-2; the match to TRBD1 covers 11 bases. The chain's CDR3 is CASSYSTGTGGSGYTF. The CDR3 region has the DNA TGTGCCAGCAGTTACTCGACCGGGACAGGGGGATCTGGCTACACCTTC.